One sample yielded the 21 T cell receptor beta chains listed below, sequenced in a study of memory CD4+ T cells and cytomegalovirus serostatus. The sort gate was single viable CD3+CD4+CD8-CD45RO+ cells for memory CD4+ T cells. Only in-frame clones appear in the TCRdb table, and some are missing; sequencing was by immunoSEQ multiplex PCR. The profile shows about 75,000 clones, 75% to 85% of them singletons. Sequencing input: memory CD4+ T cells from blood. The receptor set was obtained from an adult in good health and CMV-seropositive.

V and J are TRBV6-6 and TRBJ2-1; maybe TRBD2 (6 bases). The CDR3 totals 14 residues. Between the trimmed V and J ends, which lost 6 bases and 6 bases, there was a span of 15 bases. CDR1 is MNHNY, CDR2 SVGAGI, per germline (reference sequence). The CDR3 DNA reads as TGTGCCAGCAGCCCTACTAGCCTAACCAATGAGCAGTTCTTC. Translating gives CASSPTSLTNEQFF.

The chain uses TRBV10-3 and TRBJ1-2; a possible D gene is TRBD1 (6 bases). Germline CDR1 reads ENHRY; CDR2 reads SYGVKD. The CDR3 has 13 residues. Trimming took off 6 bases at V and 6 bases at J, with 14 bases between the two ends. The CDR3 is CAIRQTGQDGYTF. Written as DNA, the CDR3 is TGTGCCATCAGGCAGACAGGCCAGGATGGCTACACCTTC.

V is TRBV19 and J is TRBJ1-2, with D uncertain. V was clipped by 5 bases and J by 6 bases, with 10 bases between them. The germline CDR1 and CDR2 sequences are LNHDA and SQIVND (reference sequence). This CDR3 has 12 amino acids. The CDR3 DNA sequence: TGTGCCAGTAGTTTTAGCTTCGATGGCTACACCTTC. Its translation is CASSFSFDGYTF. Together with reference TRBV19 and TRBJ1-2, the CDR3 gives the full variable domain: DGGITQSPKYLFRKEGQNVTLSCEQNLNHDAMYWYRQDPGQGLRLIYYSQIVNDFQKGDIAEGYSVSREKKESFPLTVTSAQKNPTAFYLCASSFSFDGYTFGSGTRLTVV.

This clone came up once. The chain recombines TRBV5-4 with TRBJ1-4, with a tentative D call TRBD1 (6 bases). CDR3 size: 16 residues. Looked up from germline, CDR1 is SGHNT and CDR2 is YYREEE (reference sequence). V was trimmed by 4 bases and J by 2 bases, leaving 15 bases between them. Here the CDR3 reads CASSLQGGGTNEKLFF. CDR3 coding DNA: TGTGCCAGCAGCCTTCAGGGAGGGGGTACTAATGAAAAACTGTTTTTT.

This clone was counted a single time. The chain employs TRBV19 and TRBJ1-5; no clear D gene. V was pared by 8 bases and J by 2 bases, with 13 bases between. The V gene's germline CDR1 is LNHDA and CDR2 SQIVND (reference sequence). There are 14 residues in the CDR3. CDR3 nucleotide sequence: TGTGCCAGTCGCACAGTGGGAGGCAATCAGCCCCAGCATTTT. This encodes CASRTVGGNQPQHF.

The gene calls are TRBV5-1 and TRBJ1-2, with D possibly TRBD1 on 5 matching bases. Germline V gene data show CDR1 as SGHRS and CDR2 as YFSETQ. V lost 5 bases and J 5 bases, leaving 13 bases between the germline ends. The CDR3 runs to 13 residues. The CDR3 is CASSSGTDYGYTF. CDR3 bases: TGCGCCAGCAGTTCCGGGACGGATTATGGCTACACCTTC.

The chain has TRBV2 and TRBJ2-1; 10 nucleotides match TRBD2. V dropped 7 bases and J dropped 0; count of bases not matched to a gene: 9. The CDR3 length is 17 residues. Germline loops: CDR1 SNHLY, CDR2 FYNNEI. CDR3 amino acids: CASNPASGRSSYNEQFF. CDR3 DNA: TGTGCCAGCAACCCGGCTAGCGGGAGAAGCTCCTACAATGAGCAGTTCTTC.

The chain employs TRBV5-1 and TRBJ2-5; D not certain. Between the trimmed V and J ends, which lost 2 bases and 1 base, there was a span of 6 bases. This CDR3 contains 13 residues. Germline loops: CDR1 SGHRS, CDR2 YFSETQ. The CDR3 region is CASSLRPQETQYF. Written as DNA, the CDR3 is TGCGCCAGCAGCTTACGTCCCCAAGAGACCCAGTACTTC.

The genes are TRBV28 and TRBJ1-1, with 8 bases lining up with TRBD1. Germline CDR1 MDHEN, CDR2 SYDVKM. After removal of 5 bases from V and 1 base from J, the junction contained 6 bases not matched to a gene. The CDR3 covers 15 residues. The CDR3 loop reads CASSPHQGANTEAFF. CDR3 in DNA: TGTGCCAGCAGTCCCCACCAGGGGGCGAACACTGAAGCTTTCTTT. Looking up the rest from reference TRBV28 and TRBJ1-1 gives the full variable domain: DVKVTQSSRYLVKRTGEKVFLECVQDMDHENMFWYRQDPGLGLRLIYFSYDVKMKEKGDIPEGYSVSREKKERFSLILESASTNQTSMYLCASSPHQGANTEAFFGQGTRLTVV.

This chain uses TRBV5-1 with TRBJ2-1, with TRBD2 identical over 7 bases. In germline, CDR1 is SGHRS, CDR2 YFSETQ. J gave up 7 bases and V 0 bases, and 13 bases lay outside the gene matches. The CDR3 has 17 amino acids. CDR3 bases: TGCGCCAGCAGCTTGGAGTTGGGGTTTGCGGGGGAAAATGAGCAGTTCTTC. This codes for CASSLELGFAGENEQFF.

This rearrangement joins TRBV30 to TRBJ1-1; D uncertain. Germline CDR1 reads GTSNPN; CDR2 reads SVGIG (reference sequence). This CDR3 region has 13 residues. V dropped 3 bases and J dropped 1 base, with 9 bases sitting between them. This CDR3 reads CAWRFNQNTEAFF. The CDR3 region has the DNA TGTGCCTGGAGGTTCAACCAGAACACTGAAGCTTTCTTT.

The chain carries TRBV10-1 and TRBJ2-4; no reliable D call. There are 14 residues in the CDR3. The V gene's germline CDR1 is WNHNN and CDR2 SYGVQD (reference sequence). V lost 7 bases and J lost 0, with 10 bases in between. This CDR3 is CASINPPAKNIQYF. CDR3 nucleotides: TGCGCCAGCATTAATCCGCCAGCCAAAAACATTCAGTACTTC.

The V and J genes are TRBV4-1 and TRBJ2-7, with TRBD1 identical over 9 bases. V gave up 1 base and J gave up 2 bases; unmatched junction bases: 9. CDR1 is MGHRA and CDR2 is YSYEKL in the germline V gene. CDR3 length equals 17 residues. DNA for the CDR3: TGCGCCAGCAGCCAAGCAAATCCGGGACAGGGAGCCTACGAGCAGTACTTC. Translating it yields CASSQANPGQGAYEQYF.

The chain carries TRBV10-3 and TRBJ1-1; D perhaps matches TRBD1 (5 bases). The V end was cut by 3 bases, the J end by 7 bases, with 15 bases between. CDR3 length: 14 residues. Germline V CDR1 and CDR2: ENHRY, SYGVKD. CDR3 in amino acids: CAISDWVRGNEAFF. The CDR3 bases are TGTGCCATCAGTGATTGGGTAAGGGGCAATGAAGCTTTCTTT.

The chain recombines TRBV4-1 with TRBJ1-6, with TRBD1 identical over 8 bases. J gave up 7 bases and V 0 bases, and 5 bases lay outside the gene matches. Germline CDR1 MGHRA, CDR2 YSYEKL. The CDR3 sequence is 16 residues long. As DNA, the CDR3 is TGCGCCAGCAGCCAAGATCAGGGGGCCCGAAATTCACCCCTCCACTTT. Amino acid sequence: CASSQDQGARNSPLHF.

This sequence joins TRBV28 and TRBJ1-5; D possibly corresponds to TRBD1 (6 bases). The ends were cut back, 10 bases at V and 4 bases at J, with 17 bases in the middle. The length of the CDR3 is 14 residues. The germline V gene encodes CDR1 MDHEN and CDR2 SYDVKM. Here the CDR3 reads CATFLDRRNQPQHF. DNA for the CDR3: TGTGCCACCTTCCTGGACAGACGGAATCAGCCCCAGCATTTT. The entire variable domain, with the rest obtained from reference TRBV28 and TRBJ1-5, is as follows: DVKVTQSSRYLVKRTGEKVFLECVQDMDHENMFWYRQDPGLGLRLIYFSYDVKMKEKGDIPEGYSVSREKKERFSLILESASTNQTSMYLCATFLDRRNQPQHFGDGTRLSIL.

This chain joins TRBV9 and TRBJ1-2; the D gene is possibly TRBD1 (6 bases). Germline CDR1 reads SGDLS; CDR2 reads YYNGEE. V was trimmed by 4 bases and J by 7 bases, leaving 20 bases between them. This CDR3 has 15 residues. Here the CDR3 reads CASSLRAGAISGYTF. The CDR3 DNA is TGTGCCAGCAGCCTACGTGCGGGGGCGATTAGTGGCTACACCTTC.

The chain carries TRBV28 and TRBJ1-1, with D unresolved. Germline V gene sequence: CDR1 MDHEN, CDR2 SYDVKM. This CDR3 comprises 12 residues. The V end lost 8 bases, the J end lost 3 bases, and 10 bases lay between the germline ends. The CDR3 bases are TGTGCCAGCTTTAGCGGGTACACTGAAGCTTTCTTT. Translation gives CASFSGYTEAFF.

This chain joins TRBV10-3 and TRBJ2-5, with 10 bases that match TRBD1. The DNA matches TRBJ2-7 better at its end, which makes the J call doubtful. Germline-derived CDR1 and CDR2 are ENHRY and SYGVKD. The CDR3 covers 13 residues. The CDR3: CAIRGTGAYEQYF. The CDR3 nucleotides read TGTGCCATCAGGGGGACAGGGGCCTACGAGCAGTACTTC.

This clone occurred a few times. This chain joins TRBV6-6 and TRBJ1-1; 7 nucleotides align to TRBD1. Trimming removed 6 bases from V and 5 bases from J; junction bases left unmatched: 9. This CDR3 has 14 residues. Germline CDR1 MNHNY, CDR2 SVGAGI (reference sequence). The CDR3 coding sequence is TGTGCCAGCAGCCCCCGACAGGGCTATACTGAAGCTTTCTTT. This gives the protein CASSPRQGYTEAFF.

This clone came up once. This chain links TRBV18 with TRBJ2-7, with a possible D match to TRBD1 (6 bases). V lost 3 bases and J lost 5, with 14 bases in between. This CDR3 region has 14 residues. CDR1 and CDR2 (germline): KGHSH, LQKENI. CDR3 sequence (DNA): TGTGCCAGCTCACCTCTCGACAGGACCCACGAGCAGTACTTC. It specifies CASSPLDRTHEQYF.